This T cell receptor (beta chain) comes out of a study of cytomegalovirus exposure and HLA in healthy donors. Trimming pared 6 bases from V and 2 bases from J, leaving 4 bases between. Germline V gene data show CDR1 as GTSNPN and CDR2 as SVGIG (reference sequence). The CDR3 covers 10 residues. Both 60 Vbeta primers and 13 Jbeta primers went into the PCR. Sequenced by immunoSEQ multiplex PCR; TCRdb stores in-frame clones only, minus some. The sample carries about 110,000 clones, approximately 82% recorded once. V is TRBV30 and J is TRBJ1-2; D unclear. The clonotype was recovered from a man between 25 and 39 years old in good health and CMV-seropositive. Sequencing was performed on PBMCs. The CDR3 spells CACENYGYTF. Written as DNA, the CDR3 is TGTGCCTGTGAGAACTATGGCTACACCTTC.